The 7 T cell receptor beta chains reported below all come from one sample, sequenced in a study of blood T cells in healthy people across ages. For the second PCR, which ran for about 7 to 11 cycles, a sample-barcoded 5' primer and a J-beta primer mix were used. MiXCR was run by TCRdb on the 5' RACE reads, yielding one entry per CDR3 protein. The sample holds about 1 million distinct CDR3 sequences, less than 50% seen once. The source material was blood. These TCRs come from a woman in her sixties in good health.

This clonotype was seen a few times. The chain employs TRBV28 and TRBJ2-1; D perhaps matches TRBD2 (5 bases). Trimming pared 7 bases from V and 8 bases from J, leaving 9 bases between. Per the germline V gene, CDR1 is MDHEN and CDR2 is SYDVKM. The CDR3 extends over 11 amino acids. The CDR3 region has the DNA TGTGCCAGCAAGGTCGGGGATGAGCAGTTCTTC. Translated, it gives CASKVGDEQFF.

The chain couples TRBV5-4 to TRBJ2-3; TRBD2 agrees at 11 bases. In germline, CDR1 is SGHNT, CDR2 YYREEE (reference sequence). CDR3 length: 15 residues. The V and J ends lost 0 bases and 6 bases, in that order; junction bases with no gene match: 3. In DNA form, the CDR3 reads TGTGCCAGCAGCTTGGAGGGACTAGCGGCTGATACGCAGTATTTT. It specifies CASSLEGLAADTQYF.

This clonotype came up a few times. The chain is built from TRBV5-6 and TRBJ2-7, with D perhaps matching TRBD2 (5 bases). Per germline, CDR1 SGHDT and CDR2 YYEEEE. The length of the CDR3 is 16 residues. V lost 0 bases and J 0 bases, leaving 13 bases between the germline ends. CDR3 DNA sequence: TGTGCCAGCAGCTTGGATCAGCGGTACCGCTCCTACGAGCAGTACTTC. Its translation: CASSLDQRYRSYEQYF.

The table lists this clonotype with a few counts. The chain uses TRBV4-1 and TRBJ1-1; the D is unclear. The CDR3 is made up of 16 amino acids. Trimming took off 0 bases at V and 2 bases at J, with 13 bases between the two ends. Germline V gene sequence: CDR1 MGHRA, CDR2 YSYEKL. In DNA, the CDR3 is TGCGCCAGCAGCCAAGATGTGGGCAGGAGAAACACTGAAGCTTTCTTT. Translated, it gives CASSQDVGRRNTEAFF.

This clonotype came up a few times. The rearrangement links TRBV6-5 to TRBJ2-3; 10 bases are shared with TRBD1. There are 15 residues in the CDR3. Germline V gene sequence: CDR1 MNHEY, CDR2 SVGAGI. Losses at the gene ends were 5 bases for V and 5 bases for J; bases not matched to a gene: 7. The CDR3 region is CASSHGTGVRDTQYF. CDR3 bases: TGTGCCAGCAGTCACGGGACAGGGGTCAGAGATACGCAGTATTTT.

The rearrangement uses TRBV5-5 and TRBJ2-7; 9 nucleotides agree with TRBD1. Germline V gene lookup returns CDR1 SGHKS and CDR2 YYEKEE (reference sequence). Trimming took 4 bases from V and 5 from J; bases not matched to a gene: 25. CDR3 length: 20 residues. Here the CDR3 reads CASSRLFGGPGQGKGNEQYF. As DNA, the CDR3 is TGTGCCAGCAGCCGACTATTTGGAGGTCCGGGACAGGGAAAGGGAAACGAGCAGTACTTC.

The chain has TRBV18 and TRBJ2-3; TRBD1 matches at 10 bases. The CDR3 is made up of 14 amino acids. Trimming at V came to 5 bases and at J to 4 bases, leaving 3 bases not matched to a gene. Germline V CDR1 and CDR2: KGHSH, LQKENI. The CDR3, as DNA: TGTGCCAGCTCAAGGGACAGGGGACCAGATACGCAGTATTTT. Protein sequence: CASSRDRGPDTQYF.